The TCR beta chain described here comes from a study of T cell repertoires in cytomegalovirus infection. Study in general: CMV infection and matching HLA type were both indicated by public TCR beta signatures. Broader study findings: There were carriers of CMV plus the relevant HLA, and cumulative public TCR beta family frequency identified them.

Remarks on this clonotype: What it binds is unknown.

V was clipped by 1 base and J by 2 bases; unmatched bases: 3. Germline V gene data show CDR1 as MGHRA and CDR2 as YSYEKL. The length of the CDR3 is 15 residues. TCRdb independently ran MiXCR on the reads; one entry per CDR3 protein. This sample has 740,000 or so distinct CDR3 sequences, with less than 40% found just once. This chain uses TRBV4-1 with TRBJ2-7; TRBD1 agrees at 9 bases. The clonotype comes from a human donor in good health (CMV status not recorded). Some clones in this sample may be carry-over from other donors' samples. Input material: PBMCs. The CDR3 region has the DNA TGCGCCAGCAGCCAAGTTTGGACAGGGGCCTACGAGCAGTACTTC. Translating gives CASSQVWTGAYEQYF.